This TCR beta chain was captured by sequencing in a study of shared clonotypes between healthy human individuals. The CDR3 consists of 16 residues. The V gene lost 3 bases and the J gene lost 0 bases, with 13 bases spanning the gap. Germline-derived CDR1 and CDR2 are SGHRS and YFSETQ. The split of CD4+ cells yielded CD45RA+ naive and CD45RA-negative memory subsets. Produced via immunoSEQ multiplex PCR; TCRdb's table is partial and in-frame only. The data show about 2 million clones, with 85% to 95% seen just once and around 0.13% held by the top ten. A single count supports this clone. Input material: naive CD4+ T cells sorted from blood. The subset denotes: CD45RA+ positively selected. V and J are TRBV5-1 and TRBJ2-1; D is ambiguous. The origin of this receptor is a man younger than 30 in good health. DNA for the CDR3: TGCGCCAGCAGCTCGGACGTACGTAGCTCCTACAATGAGCAGTTCTTC. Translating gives CASSSDVRSSYNEQFF.